This TCR beta chain was captured by sequencing in a study of regulatory T cells in long-lasting Graves disease (dated by TCRdb to about 2021). Broadly, across the study: Persistent Graves' disease was defined as persistently positive TSH receptor autoantibodies together with antithyroid drug treatment for over 5 years. This study used TCR sequencing and RNA sequencing of peripheral blood to compare persistent Graves' disease patients against newly diagnosed Graves' disease patients. The study was registered as a clinical trial and conducted in China. A total of around 33 samples were covered by TCR sequencing, comprising some 13 persistent and around 20 newly diagnosed Graves' disease patients. Antithyroid drugs had been taken for approximately 9.7 years on average by persistent Graves' disease patients in the clinical cohort. The investigation overall reported the following: The authors acknowledged the small sample size as a limitation that may reduce accuracy. More public clonotypes were shared among persistent patients (about 2,800) than among newly diagnosed patients (just under 1,000). Peripheral blood alone was examined, since thyroid tissue, which constituted the primary lesion, could not be accessed. Preferential use of TRBV28, TRBJ1-2 and TRBJ2-5 was observed in persistent disease, whereas TRBV20-1 and TRBJ2-1 were favored in newly diagnosed disease. Compared with newly diagnosed patients, persistent Graves' disease patients had lower TCR Shannon entropy and fewer highly expanded clones, which suggests clonal expansion. Only the TCR beta chain was sequenced and analyzed.

The library was made by multiplex PCR. TCRdb shows the sequencer as Illumina HiSeq 4000. CDR3 regions were amplified by Arm-PCR with iRepertoire HTBI primers to construct TCR beta libraries. Gel purification was performed on PCR products prior to sequencing. As for the authors' bioinformatics: Across samples, 62 TRBV and 13 to 15 TRBJ segments were identified and used for gene usage analysis of CDR3 amino acid clonotypes. COPE and FqMerger were used to merge filtered high-quality paired reads into contigs. Contigs were aligned with BLAST to IMGT TRBV, TRBD and TRBJ reference genes, and CDR3 was defined per IMGT. Any clonotype with a frequency above 0.1% was classified as a highly expanded clone. Repertoire diversity was measured by Shannon entropy, and V-J evenness by the Gini coefficient. A clonotype found in more than one individual was treated as public. Using fastp at Q25 and MiXCR, TCRdb reprocessed the public reads and kept productive beta chains. Rows with one shared CDR3 protein collapse into an entry with the most common genes and DNA. The V and J calls were determined by TCRdb, not by the authors. Across this sample there are around 400,000 distinct CDR3 sequences, with around 20% seen only once. The ten most abundant clones make up roughly an eighth of the sample.

The cysteine opens and the phenylalanine closes a CDR3 of 14 amino acids. Only CDR3 DNA remains: 42 bases, in frame from the first base. CDR1 and CDR2, per the germline V gene, are SGHVS and FNYEAQ. This clonotype was counted once. Its antigen specificity is not known. It may be a read error: a sequence one base away is much more abundant. The sample's time point label, decoded: persistent/refractory GD, antithyroid drugs over 5 years with positive TRAb. RNA was extracted from PBMCs in TRIzol for both TCR sequencing and RNA sequencing. The diagnosis of Graves' disease was made according to American Thyroid Association guidelines. The patients came from an endocrinology department in Xi'an, China. Each patient gave about 10 milliliters of peripheral blood, collected in an EDTA anticoagulant tube. PBMCs were isolated by Ficoll Paque Plus density gradient separation without further T cell sorting. RNA quality was checked with an Agilent 2100 Bioanalyzer and agarose gel, and concentration with a NanoDrop 2000.

The sequence joins TRBV7-6 to TRBJ1-1; the D gene is unclear. The source material was peripheral blood mononuclear cells (PBMCs), sampled when the disease was refractory, from a patient treated with antithyroid drugs. This sequence was found in a female donor with Graves disease. The CDR3 loop reads CASSSGGVNTEASF. At the DNA level, the sequence is TGTGCCAGCAGCTCGGGCGGGGTGAACACTGAAGCTTCCTTT. Extended through the reference TRBV7-6 and TRBJ1-1 proteins, this CDR3 yields the full variable domain: GAGVSQSPRYKVTKRGQDVALRCDPISGHVSLYWYRQALGQGPEFLTYFNYEAQQDKSGLPNDRFSAERPEGSISTLTIQRTEQRDSAMYRCASSSGGVNTEASFGQGTRLTVV.